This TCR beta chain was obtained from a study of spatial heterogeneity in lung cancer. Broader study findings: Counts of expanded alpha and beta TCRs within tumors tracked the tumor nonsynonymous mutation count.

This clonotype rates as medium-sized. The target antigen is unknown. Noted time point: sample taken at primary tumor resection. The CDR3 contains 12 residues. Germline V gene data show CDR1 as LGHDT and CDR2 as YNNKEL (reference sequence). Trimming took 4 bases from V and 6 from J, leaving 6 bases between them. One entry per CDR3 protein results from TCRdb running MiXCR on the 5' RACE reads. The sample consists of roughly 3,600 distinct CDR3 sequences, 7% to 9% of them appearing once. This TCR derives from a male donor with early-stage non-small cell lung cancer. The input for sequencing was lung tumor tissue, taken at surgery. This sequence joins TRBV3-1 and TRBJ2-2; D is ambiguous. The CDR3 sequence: CASSLGAGELFF. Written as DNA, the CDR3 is TGTGCCAGCAGCCTGGGTGCCGGGGAGCTGTTTTTT.